These T cell receptor beta chains were read from a single sample in a study of long-term antiretroviral therapy in people with HIV. Libraries were prepared by immunoSEQ multiplex PCR; TCRdb keeps only in-frame clonotypes and omits some of them. The data show 30,000 to 35,000 clones, with approximately 97% seen just once and 2.5% to 3% held by the top ten. Sequencing was performed on unsorted PBMCs, taken 6.9 years after starting antiretroviral therapy. The receptors shown here come from a man aged 30 to 39 with HIV. Each CDR3 is given with its conserved first and last residue. Fields, in order: V gene, CDR3 protein.

TRBV7-9 CASSLAGAHYEQYF
TRBV7-2 CASSLAGTGVNYGYTF
TRBV19 CASKRSIVTEAFF
TRBV9 CASSVDPQGMGGQETQYF
TRBV6-5 CASSYYPGRVGYTF
TRBV11-2 CASSFQRGEQFF
TRBV6-5 CASSLQGFNEKLFF
TRBV9 CASSGLGNEQFF
TRBV19 CASRRNGDSYEQYF
TRBV27 CASSPLGGEREKLFF
TRBV5-8 CASSFRLAEQYF
TRBV19 CASSIQGTNTGELFF
TRBV7-9 CASRRPHPGEQYF
TRBV9 CASSPKGNEKLFF
TRBV5-1 CASSLGRGNIQYF
TRBV29-1 CSVGHSPTSGELFF
TRBV7-9 CASSLAPTSDRPLIYEQYF
TRBV29-1 CSVEVGAAGDEQYF
TRBV2 CASSVDRVWAFF
TRBV4-2 CASSQALWNSGNTIYF
TRBV5-1 CASSLDEASGSYEQFF
TRBV5-6 CASSQEARTQYF
TRBV15 CATSREIRITDTQYF
TRBV7-6 CASSLGAGGTEAFF